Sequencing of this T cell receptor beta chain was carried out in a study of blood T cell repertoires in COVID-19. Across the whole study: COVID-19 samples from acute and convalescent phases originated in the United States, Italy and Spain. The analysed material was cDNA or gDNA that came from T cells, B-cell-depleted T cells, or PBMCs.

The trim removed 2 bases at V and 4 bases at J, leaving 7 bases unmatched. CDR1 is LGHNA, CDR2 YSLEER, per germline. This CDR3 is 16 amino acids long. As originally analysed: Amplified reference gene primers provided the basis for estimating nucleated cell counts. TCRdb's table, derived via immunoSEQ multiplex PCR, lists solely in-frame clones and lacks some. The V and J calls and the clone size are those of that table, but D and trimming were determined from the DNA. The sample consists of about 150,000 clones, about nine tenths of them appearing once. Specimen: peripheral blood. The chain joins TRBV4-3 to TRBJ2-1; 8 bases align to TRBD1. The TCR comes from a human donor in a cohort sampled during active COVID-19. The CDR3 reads CASSQTGQGRYNEQFF. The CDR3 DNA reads TGCGCCAGCAGCCAAACCGGACAGGGAAGGTACAATGAGCAGTTCTTC.